Below, 11 T cell receptor beta chains from the same sample are listed, as sequenced in a study of blood T cell repertoires in COVID-19 (dated by TCRdb to about 2020). Library preparation used the immunoSEQ multiplex PCR assay. What TCRdb holds here is the immuneACCESS table cut down to in-frame rearrangements. Part of the clones is not present; checked against another copy, under half of the missing clones reflect an unresolved V gene, and the others are unexplained. This sample comprises about 89,000 clones, about 78% of them detected only once. The leading ten clones occupy around an eighth of the sample. Sequenced: peripheral blood. The receptors were sampled from a woman older than 75 with acute or convalescent COVID-19.

CDR3 residues: CASRPSPLETQYF. DNA of the CDR3: TGTGCCAGCCGCCCTAGCCCCCTAGAGACCCAGTACTTC. This chain links TRBV27 with TRBJ2-5, with TRBD2 as a possible D gene (5 bases). In germline, CDR1 is MNHEY, CDR2 SMNVEV (reference sequence). The V end was cut by 8 bases, the J end by 4 bases, with 14 bases between. This CDR3 region has 13 residues.

The chain uses TRBV2 and TRBJ2-5; TRBD2 matches 8 bases. The CDR3 has 14 amino acids. CDR1 SNHLY and CDR2 FYNNEI come from the germline V gene. The V and J ends lost 6 bases and 7 bases, in that order; junction bases with no gene match: 10. The CDR3 region is CASRNGGVLGTQYF. DNA for the CDR3: TGTGCCAGCAGGAACGGGGGGGTACTTGGGACCCAGTACTTC.

The table lists this clone with a few counts. The rearrangement joins TRBV7-6 to TRBJ2-7; D is perhaps TRBD2 (6 bases). The CDR3 extends over 16 amino acids. The V end lost 1 base, the J end lost 3 bases, and 16 bases lay between the germline ends. Germline V lookup: CDR1 SGHVS, CDR2 FNYEAQ. As DNA, the CDR3 is TGTGCCAGCAGCTTAGACTCGGGGGTAGCCCTCTACGAGCAGTACTTC. This gives the protein CASSLDSGVALYEQYF.

The rearrangement joins TRBV5-5 to TRBJ1-2; TRBD1 is a possible D gene (6 bases). V lost 0 bases, J lost 7 bases, and 22 bases lay in between. This CDR3 is built from 17 residues. Per the germline V gene, CDR1 is SGHKS and CDR2 is YYEKEE (reference sequence). The CDR3 region is CASSLDAGASSLSGYTF. CDR3 coding DNA: TGTGCCAGCAGCTTGGACGCAGGGGCCTCTAGTCTCAGTGGCTACACCTTC.

The sample holds a few counts of this clone. The rearrangement links TRBV2 to TRBJ1-6, with a tentative D call TRBD1 (6 bases). V shed 6 bases and J shed 6 bases, with 12 bases lying between them. CDR1 and CDR2 (germline): SNHLY, FYNNEI. The CDR3 contains 14 residues. The CDR3 sequence: CASRQGIGNSPLHF. The CDR3 DNA reads TGTGCCAGCAGACAGGGTATTGGTAATTCACCCCTCCACTTT.

The chain recombines TRBV5-4 with TRBJ2-7; 9 positions agree with TRBD1. The junction had 2 bases not matched to a gene; V was cut back by 2 bases and J by 2 bases. CDR3 length equals 14 residues. The germline gives CDR1 SGHNT, CDR2 YYREEE (reference sequence). As DNA, the CDR3 is TGTGCCAGCAGCTTAAGGACAGGGGCCTACGAGCAGTACTTC. Encoded protein: CASSLRTGAYEQYF.

A word on this clone: The junction does not match germline at one end; this may be a read error. Other DNA sequences of this sample code for an identical CDR3. The chain joins TRBV11-3 to TRBJ1-1; possible D gene TRBD1, 5 bases. This CDR3 contains 13 residues. Germline values: CDR1 SGHNT, CDR2 YENEEA. The CDR3 sequence: CASSLDRNTEAFF. In DNA, the CDR3 is TGTGCCAGCAGCCTAGACAGGAACACTGAAGCTTTCTTT.

This clone was seen at least ten times. The chain carries TRBV5-6 and TRBJ1-2, with 8 bases fitting TRBD1. Per germline, CDR1 SGHDT and CDR2 YYEEEE. The CDR3 has 15 amino acids. V shed 0 bases, J shed 2 bases, and the junction held 3 bases outside the gene matches. In nucleotides, the CDR3 is TGTGCCAGCAGCTTGGCGGGACAGGCAAACTATGGCTACACCTTC. Encoded protein: CASSLAGQANYGYTF.

The chain joins TRBV7-3 to TRBJ2-5, with 7 positions matching TRBD2. This CDR3 has 15 amino acids. Germline values: CDR1 SGHTA, CDR2 FQGTGA. Germline trimming cut 5 bases from V and 5 bases from J; bases unmatched to any gene: 11. In nucleotides, the CDR3 is TGTGCCAGCAGCCTTTGGGGAGGGGTAGGGGAGACCCAGTACTTC. As protein: CASSLWGGVGETQYF. Complete variable domain (other parts from reference TRBV7-3 and TRBJ2-5): GAGVSQTPSNKVTEKGKYVELRCDPISGHTALYWYRQSLGQGPEFLIYFQGTGAADDSGLPNDRFFAVRPEGSVSTLKIQRTERGDSAVYLCASSLWGGVGETQYFGPGTRLLVL.

This clone has just a few counts. J is TRBJ1-2 and V is TRBV19; the match to TRBD1 covers 7 bases. Germline loops: CDR1 LNHDA, CDR2 SQIVND (reference sequence). The trim removed 5 bases at V and 8 bases at J, leaving 14 bases unmatched. This CDR3 contains 15 residues. The CDR3 loop is CASSSSDRNGMGYTF. The CDR3 DNA follows: TGTGCCAGTAGTTCCTCGGACAGGAACGGTATGGGCTACACCTTC. Supplemented by reference TRBV19 and TRBJ1-2, the full variable domain reads DGGITQSPKYLFRKEGQNVTLSCEQNLNHDAMYWYRQDPGQGLRLIYYSQIVNDFQKGDIAEGYSVSREKKESFPLTVTSAQKNPTAFYLCASSSSDRNGMGYTFGSGTRLTVV.

The chain couples TRBV10-3 to TRBJ1-1, with 7 bases that match TRBD1. Germline CDR1 is ENHRY and CDR2 is SYGVKD. CDR3 length: 16 amino acids. Germline trimming cut 4 bases from V and 2 bases from J; bases unmatched to any gene: 10. For the CDR3, the DNA is TGTGCCATCAGTGGACCCTCGACAGGGCTTAACACTGAAGCTTTCTTT. Amino acids: CAISGPSTGLNTEAFF.